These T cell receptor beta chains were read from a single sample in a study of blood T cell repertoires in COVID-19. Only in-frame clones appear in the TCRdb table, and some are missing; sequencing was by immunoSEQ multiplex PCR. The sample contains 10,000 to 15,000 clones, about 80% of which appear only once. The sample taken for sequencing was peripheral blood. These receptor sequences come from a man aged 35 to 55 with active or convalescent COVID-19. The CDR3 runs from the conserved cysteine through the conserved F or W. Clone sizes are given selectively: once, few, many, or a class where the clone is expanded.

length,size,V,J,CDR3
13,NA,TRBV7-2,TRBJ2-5,CASSLAKGETQYF
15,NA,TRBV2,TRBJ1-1,CASRLGQAMNTEAFF
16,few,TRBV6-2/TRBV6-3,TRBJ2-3,CASSTLRTGPTDTQYF
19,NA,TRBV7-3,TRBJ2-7,CASSSPRTSGGHPGEEQYF
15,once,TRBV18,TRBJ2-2,CASSLEGQGTGELFF
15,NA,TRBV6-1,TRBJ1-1,CASSETRQGSTEAFF
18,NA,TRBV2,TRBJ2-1,CASSIETQESSSYNEQFF
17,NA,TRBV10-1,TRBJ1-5,CASSERAGQGSNQPQHF
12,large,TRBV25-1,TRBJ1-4,CASSEYGGKLFF
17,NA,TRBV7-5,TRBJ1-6,CARSLVSGSSYNSPLHF
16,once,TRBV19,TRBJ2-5,CASSSFRLAGSETQYF
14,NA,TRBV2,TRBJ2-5,CASRGDSYQETQYF
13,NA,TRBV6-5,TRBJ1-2,CASSSTAPDGYTF
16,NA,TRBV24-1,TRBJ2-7,CATSDTAGTGADEQYF
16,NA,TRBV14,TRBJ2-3,CASSQELTISTDTQYF
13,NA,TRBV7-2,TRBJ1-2,CASSLQGANGYTF
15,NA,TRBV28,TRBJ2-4,CASQDYSLKENIQYF
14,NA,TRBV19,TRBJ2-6,CASGGFSGANVLTF
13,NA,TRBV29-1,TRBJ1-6,CSVAAQHNSPLHF
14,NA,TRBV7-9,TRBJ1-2,CASSPEAVRFGYTF
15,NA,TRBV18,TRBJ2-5,CASSPGTSGSETQYF
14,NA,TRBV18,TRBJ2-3,CASSTSVGRDTQYF
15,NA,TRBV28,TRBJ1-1,CASLTAHRARTEAFF
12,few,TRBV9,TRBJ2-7,CASSVVGGEQYF
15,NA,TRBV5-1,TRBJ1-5,CASSPSGGTNQPQHF
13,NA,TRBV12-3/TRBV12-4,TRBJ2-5,CASSLRGWETQYF
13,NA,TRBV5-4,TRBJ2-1,CASSLVYGAEQFF
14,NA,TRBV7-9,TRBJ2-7,CASSLELSTYEQYF
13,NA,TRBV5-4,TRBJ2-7,CASSSTNSYEQYF
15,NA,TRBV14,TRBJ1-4,CASSQFGQVDEKLFF
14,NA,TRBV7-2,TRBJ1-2,CASGQAPGNYGYTF
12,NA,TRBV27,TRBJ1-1,CASRDSYTEAFF
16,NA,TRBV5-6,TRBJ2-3,CASSPPGALSTDTQYF
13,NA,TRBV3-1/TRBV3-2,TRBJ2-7,CASSQDGAYEQYF
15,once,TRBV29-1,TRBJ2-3,CTILAGGGHPDTQYF
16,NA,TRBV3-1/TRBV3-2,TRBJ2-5,CASGQEGAGEGETQYF
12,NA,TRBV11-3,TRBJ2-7,CASSTRGEEQYF
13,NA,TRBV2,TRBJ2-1,CASRDRAYNEQFF
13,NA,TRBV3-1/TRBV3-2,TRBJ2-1,CASSPGLVNEQFF